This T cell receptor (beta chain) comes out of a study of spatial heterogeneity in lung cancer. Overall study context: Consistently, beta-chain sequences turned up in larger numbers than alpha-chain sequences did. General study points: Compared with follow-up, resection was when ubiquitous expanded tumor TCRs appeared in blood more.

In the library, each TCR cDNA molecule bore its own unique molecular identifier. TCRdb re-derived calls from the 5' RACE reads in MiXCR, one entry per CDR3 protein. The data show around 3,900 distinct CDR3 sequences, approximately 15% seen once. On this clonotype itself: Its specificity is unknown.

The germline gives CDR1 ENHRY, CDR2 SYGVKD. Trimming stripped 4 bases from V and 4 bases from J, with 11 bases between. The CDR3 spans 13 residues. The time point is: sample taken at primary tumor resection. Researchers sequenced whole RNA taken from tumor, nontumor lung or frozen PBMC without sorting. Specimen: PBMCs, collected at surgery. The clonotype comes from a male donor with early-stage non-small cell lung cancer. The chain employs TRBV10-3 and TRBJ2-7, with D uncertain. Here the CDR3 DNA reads TGTGCCATCAGTGCCCAGGAAAAATACGAGCAGTACTTC. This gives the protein CAISAQEKYEQYF.